Here is one TCR beta chain with its context. V shed 5 bases and J shed 0 bases, with 17 bases lying between them. This CDR3 region has 16 residues. The germline V gene encodes CDR1 SGHTS and CDR2 YDEGEE. This entry comes from a study of shared T cell receptors in the human thymus. Assay used: immunoSEQ multiplex PCR; TCRdb lists only in-frame clones, some missing. The sample lists approximately 660,000 clones; more than 75% were seen once. Separately, the same data were catalogued under a study of human thymus T cells. That source notes: Resections removed during corrective heart surgery provided the thymus tissue used.

This sequence was found in a boy younger than two with a congenital heart defect. The chain is built from TRBV5-8 and TRBJ1-2, with a tentative D call TRBD1 (5 bases). Sequencing used thymocytes. The CDR3 here is CASSRGGTEANYGYTF. CDR3 coding DNA: TGTGCCAGCAGTCGAGGCGGGACGGAGGCTAACTATGGCTACACCTTC.